This T cell receptor (beta chain) was identified during a study of cytomegalovirus exposure and HLA in healthy donors. Details on this clone: The antigen remains unidentified.

The study ran its PCR with 60 Vbeta and 13 Jbeta primers. The data were produced by immunoSEQ multiplex PCR, yet TCRdb's version contains in-frame clones alone and is incomplete. Its table records 150,000 to 200,000 clones. General study findings and limits: In the analysis, some V segments, TRBV6-2 and TRBV6-3 included, were excluded as indistinguishable.

The V segment lost 4 bases and the J segment 6 bases; nucleotides outside the gene matches: 11. Germline CDR1 and CDR2: SGHTA and FQGNSA. The CDR3 has 16 residues. The TCR sequence derives from a man aged 25 to 40 in good health and CMV-seronegative. What was sequenced was PBMCs. V gene TRBV7-2 combines with J gene TRBJ1-5; 8 bases map to TRBD1. The CDR3 reads CASSSFGQGGSQPQHF. CDR3 in DNA: TGTGCCAGCAGCTCATTTGGACAGGGCGGGAGTCAGCCCCAGCATTTT.